One sample yielded the 9 T cell receptor beta chains listed below, sequenced in a study of blood T cell repertoires in COVID-19. This table comes from immunoSEQ multiplex PCR, and its TCRdb copy is limited to in-frame clones, with some not included. The table includes some 340,000 clones, roughly four fifths detected once. The sequenced sample consisted of PBMCs or T cells enriched from blood (not recorded which). The source is a woman aged 45-65 years who had recovered from COVID-19.

This clone occurred once. The chain links TRBV14 to TRBJ2-2; D remains ambiguous. The CDR3 covers 14 residues. Germline values: CDR1 SGHDN, CDR2 FVKESK. V shed 3 bases and J shed 7 bases, with 12 bases lying between them. The chain's CDR3 is CASSQTLGGGELFF. The CDR3 nucleotides read TGTGCCAGCAGCCAGACTCTAGGTGGCGGGGAGCTGTTTTTT.

This chain links TRBV11-2 with TRBJ2-3; 10 nucleotides align to TRBD1. After removal of 0 bases from V and 4 bases from J, the junction contained 1 base not matched to a gene. From germline, CDR1 is SGHAT and CDR2 FQNNGV. The CDR3 contains 15 residues. Here the CDR3 reads CASSLEGTGADTQYF. CDR3 nucleotides: TGTGCCAGCAGCTTAGAGGGGACAGGGGCAGATACGCAGTATTTT.

V gene TRBV2 combines with J gene TRBJ1-5; D gene ambiguous. Trimming cost V 6 bases and J 0 bases, with 12 bases left between them. The CDR3 has 15 residues. The germline V gene has CDR1 SNHLY and CDR2 FYNNEI. CDR3 nucleotides: TGTGCCAGCAGGCTAGAGGGATATAGCAATCAGCCCCAGCATTTT. Translating gives CASRLEGYSNQPQHF.

V gene TRBV11-2 combines with J gene TRBJ2-5; D is unresolved. The V end lost 6 bases, the J end lost 3 bases, and 17 bases lay between the germline ends. CDR1 and CDR2 (germline): SGHAT, FQNNGV. The CDR3 consists of 15 residues. This CDR3 reads CASRPSGSAEETQYF. The CDR3 region has the DNA TGTGCCAGCAGACCCAGTGGGTCGGCGGAAGAGACCCAGTACTTC.

V gene TRBV4-1 combines with J gene TRBJ2-2; maybe TRBD2 (7 bases). Germline-derived CDR1 and CDR2 are MGHRA and YSYEKL. The CDR3 covers 17 residues. Trimming shortened V by 5 bases and J by 5 bases, and 21 bases separated the two germline ends. This chain's CDR3 is CASSSRGGGGWTGELFF. CDR3 in DNA: TGCGCCAGCAGCTCACGGGGAGGGGGTGGATGGACCGGGGAGCTGTTTTTT.

The rearrangement joins TRBV29-1 to TRBJ2-7; TRBD1 agrees at 10 bases. The CDR3 covers 14 residues. V shed 6 bases and J 2 bases; nucleotides not matched to a gene: 7. Germline V gene sequence: CDR1 SQVTM, CDR2 ANQGSEA. The CDR3 DNA reads TGCAGCGTGGGGGCGGGGACAGGGGCCTACGAGCAGTACTTC. It specifies CSVGAGTGAYEQYF.

The chain joins TRBV6-2 or TRBV6-3 to TRBJ1-2, with D possibly being TRBD1 (6 bases). Between the trimmed V and J ends, which lost 6 bases and 6 bases, there was a span of 23 bases. The germline gives CDR1 MNHEY, CDR2 SVGEGT. The CDR3 extends over 16 amino acids. The CDR3 here is CASSPRLGAQYDGYTF. Written as DNA, the CDR3 is TGTGCCAGCAGCCCTCGGTTGGGGGCGCAGTATGATGGCTACACCTTC.

This chain links TRBV9 with TRBJ1-2; D gene ambiguous. The CDR3 covers 15 residues. Germline CDR1 SGDLS, CDR2 YYNGEE. Trimming took off 0 bases at V and 4 bases at J, with 13 bases between the two ends. For the CDR3, the DNA is TGTGCCAGCAGCGTAGGGGCGTCAAAAATCTATGGCTACACCTTC. As protein: CASSVGASKIYGYTF.

V gene TRBV4-1 combines with J gene TRBJ2-3; the match to TRBD2 covers 9 bases. The V gene end was trimmed by 0 bases and the J gene end by 3 bases; junction bases not matched to a gene: 7. Germline loops: CDR1 MGHRA, CDR2 YSYEKL. This CDR3 is built from 17 residues. The CDR3 region is CASSQEFGGRGTDTQYF. The CDR3 region has the DNA TGCGCCAGCAGCCAAGAATTCGGCGGGAGGGGGACAGATACGCAGTATTTT.